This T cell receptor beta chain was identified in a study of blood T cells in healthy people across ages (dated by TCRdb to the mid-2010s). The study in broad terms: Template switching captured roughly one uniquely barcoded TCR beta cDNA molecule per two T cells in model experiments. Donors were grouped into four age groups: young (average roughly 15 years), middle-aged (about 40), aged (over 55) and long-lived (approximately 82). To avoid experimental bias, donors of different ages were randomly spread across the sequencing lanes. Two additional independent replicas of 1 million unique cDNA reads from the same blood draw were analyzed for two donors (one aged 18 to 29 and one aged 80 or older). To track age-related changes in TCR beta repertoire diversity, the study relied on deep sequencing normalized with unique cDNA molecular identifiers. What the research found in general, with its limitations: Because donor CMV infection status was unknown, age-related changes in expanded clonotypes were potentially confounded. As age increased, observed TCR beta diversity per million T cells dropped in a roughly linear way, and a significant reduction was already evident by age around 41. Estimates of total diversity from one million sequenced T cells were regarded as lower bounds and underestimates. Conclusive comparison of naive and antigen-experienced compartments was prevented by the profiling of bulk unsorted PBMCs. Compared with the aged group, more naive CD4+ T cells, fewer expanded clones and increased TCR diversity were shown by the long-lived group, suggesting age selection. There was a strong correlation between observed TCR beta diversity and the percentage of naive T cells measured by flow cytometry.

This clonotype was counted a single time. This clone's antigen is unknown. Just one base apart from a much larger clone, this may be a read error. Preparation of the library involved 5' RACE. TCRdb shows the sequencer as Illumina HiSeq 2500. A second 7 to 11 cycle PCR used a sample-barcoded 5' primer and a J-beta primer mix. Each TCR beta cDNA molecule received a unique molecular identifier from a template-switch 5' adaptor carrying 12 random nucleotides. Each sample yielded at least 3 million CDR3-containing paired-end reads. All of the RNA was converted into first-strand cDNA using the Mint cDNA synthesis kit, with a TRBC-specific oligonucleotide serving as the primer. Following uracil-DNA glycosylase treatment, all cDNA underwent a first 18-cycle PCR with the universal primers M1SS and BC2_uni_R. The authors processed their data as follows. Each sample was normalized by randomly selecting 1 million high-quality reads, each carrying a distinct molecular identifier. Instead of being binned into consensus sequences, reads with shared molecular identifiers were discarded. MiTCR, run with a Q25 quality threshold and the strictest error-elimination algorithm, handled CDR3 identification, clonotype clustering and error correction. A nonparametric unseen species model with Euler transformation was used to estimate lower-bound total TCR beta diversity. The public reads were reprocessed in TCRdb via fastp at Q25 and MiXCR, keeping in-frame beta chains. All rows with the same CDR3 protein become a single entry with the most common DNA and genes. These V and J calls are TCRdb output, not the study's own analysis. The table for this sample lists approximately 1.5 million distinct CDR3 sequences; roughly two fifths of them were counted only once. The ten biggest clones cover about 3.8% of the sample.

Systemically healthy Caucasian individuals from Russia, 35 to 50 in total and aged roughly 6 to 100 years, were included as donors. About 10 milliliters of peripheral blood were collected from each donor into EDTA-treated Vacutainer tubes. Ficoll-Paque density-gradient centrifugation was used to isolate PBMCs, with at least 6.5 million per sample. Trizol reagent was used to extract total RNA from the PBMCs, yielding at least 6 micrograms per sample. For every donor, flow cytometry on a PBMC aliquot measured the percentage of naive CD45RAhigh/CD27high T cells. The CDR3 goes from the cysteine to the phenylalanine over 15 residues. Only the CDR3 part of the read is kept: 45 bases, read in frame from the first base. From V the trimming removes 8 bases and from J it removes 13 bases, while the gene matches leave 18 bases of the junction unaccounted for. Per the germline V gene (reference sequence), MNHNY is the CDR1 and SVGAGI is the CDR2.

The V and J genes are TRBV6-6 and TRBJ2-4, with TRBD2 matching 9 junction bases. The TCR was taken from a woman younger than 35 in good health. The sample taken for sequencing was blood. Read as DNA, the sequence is TGTGCCAGCCTAGCGGGGTCGATGGTCTACAATGAGCAGTACTTC. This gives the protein CASLAGSMVYNEQYF.